The sequence of this T cell receptor (beta chain) was determined in a study of T-cell reconstitution after alpha-beta-depleted transplantation in children (dated by TCRdb to about 2016). Study-level background: Using TCR repertoire profiling, the study followed T-cell immune reconstitution in a quantitative way in children after TCRalphabeta/CD19-depleted allogeneic hematopoietic cell transplantation.

Library creation used PCR. Data came from an Illumina HiSeq 2500. TCR library preparation used molecular barcoding, with unique molecular identifiers applied to normalize quantification of the TCRbeta repertoire. TCRdb redid the processing of the public reads, applying fastp at Q25 and MiXCR, and retained in-frame beta chains. Every entry covers one CDR3 protein and lists the most common genes and DNA from its rows. Present in this sample are 500,000 to 650,000 distinct CDR3 sequences, roughly an eighth of which were seen just once. The ten largest clones represent 12% to 15% of the sample. This clonotype has at least ten counts. No cognate antigen has been identified for it. Per-base quality was not reported, and no clone a single base away is much larger than it. V is reduced by 1 base and J by 2 bases, leaving a spacing of 14 bases between them. CDR1 is given as SQVTM and CDR2 as ANQGSEA, both from the germline V gene. The cysteine opens and the phenylalanine closes a CDR3 of 15 amino acids. Only the CDR3 region is kept as DNA, spanning 45 bases read in frame from base 1.

Reading the label with the study, this specimen's treatment or condition is: allogeneic hematopoietic cell transplantation with graft depleted of TCRalphabeta T cells and CD19 B cells. The children who served as transplant recipients had been given grafts of TCRalphabeta/CD19-depleted allogeneic hematopoietic cells. The paper as a whole reports these results and caveats: Over subsequent months, a decline in hyperexpanded clone frequencies was noted, and after one year, T-cell counts and TCRbeta diversity were mostly ascribed to newly produced T cells. The high TCRbeta diversity at day 60 in some patients was ascribed to recipient T cells and intrathymic progenitors that had survived conditioning. About two months after transplant, the apparently early recovery of alphabetaT-cell counts reportedly depended on just several hundred clones that had expanded rapidly and came from non-depleted graft cells.

The V gene is TRBV29-1 and the J gene is TRBJ1-2; no D gene call is confident. Sequences were derived from PBMCs, mostly from graft donor cells, sampled 180 days after TCRalphabeta/CD19-depleted stem cell transplant. The receptor was isolated from a female patient younger than 10 who had a stem cell transplant for aplastic anemia, so the T cells may come from the graft donor. The DNA reads TGCAGCGTTGAAGGGAGCCCCACCGGGAACTATGGCTACACCTTC. Translated, this gives CSVEGSPTGNYGYTF.